This T cell receptor (beta chain) was sequenced during a study of blood T cell repertoires in COVID-19. Study information: Samples taken during acute and convalescent COVID-19 were collected in the United States, Italy and Spain. From T cells, B-cell-depleted T cells, or PBMCs came the material, which was cDNA or gDNA.

As handled by the study authors: Amplification with reference gene primers provided the estimates of nucleated cell counts. Sequencing used immunoSEQ multiplex PCR; TCRdb keeps in-frame clones, though not all of them. V and J calls and clone size are those listed in that table; D and trimming were worked out from the DNA. The table lists roughly 200,000 clones, around 87% of them singletons. The germline gives CDR1 MDHEN, CDR2 SYDVKM. CDR3 length: 16 residues. Trimming shortened V by 5 bases and J by 0 bases, and 16 bases separated the two germline ends. V gene TRBV28 combines with J gene TRBJ1-1; D is perhaps TRBD1 (6 bases). Material for sequencing was peripheral blood. This receptor was obtained from a man aged 55-75 years who had recovered from COVID-19. CDR3: CASSGSPGHVNTEAFF. DNA for the CDR3: TGTGCCAGCAGTGGGAGCCCGGGACATGTGAACACTGAAGCTTTCTTT.